Below, one T cell receptor beta chain is given with its context. No antigen is known for it. These data belong to a study of T cell repertoires in cytomegalovirus infection. Study at large: Both CMV infection and a matching HLA type were indicated by public TCR beta signatures. Study findings and constraints: CMV carriers having the relevant HLA were flagged by cumulative public TCR beta family frequency.

This CDR3 region has 14 residues. V lost 1 base and J lost 5; bases outside the gene matches: 3. Germline values: CDR1 DFQATT, CDR2 SNEGSKA (reference sequence). Using its own MiXCR run on the reads, TCRdb lists one record per CDR3 protein. The sample has 510,000 or so distinct CDR3 sequences; about 30% are singletons. The chain is built from TRBV20-1 and TRBJ2-5; 11 bases align to TRBD2. The TCR originated in a human donor in good health (CMV status not recorded). Some clones in this sample may be carry-over from other donors' samples. The sample taken for sequencing was PBMCs. The CDR3, as DNA: TGCAGTGCTAGAGGTAGCGGGAGGGTGGAGACCCAGTACTTC. It translates to CSARGSGRVETQYF.